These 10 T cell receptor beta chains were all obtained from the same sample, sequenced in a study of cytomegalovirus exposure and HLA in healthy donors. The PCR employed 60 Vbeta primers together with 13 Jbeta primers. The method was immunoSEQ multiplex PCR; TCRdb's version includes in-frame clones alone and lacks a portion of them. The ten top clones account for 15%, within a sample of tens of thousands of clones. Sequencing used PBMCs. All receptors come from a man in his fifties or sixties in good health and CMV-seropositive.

The CDR3 loop is CASSAPGQGAYGYTF. In nucleotides, the CDR3 is TGTGCCAGCAGTGCCCCGGGACAGGGGGCATATGGCTACACCTTC. V usage is TRBV28 and J usage is TRBJ1-2; 12 bases are a match to TRBD1. V shed 5 bases and J 5 bases; nucleotides not matched to a gene: 6. Looked up from germline, CDR1 is MDHEN and CDR2 is SYDVKM. The CDR3 totals 15 residues.

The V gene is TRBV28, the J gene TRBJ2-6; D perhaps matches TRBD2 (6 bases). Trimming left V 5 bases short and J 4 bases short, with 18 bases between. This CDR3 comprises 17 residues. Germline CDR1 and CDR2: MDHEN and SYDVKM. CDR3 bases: TGTGCCAGCAGTGCCCGACTAGGACTTGGAGGGGCCAACGTCCTGACTTTC. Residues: CASSARLGLGGANVLTF. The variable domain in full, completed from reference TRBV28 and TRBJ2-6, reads DVKVTQSSRYLVKRTGEKVFLECVQDMDHENMFWYRQDPGLGLRLIYFSYDVKMKEKGDIPEGYSVSREKKERFSLILESASTNQTSMYLCASSARLGLGGANVLTFGAGSRLTVL.

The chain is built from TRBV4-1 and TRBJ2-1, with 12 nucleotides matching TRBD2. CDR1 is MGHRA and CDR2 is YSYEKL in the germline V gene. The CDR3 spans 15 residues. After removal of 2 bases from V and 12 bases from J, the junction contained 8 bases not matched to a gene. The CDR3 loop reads CASSQPASGRGPQFF. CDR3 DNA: TGCGCCAGCAGCCAACCCGCTAGCGGGAGGGGGCCGCAGTTCTTC.

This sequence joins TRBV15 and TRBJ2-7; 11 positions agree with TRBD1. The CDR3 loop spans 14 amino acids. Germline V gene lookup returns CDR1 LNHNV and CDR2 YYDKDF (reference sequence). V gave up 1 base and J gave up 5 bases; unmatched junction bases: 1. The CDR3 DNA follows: TGTGCCACCAGCAGAGGGACAGGGGGCGACGAGCAGTACTTC. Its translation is CATSRGTGGDEQYF.

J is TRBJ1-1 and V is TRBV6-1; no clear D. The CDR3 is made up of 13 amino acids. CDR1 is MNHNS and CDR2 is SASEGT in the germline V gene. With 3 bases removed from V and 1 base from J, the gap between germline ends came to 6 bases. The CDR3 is CASSDLANTEAFF. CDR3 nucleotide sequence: TGTGCCAGCAGTGATTTGGCGAACACTGAAGCTTTCTTT.

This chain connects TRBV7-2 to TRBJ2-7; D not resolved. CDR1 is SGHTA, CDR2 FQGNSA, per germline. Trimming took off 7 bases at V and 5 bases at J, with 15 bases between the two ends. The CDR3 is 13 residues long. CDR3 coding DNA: TGTGCCAGCACCCCCCCGTGGAGCCACGAGCAGTACGTC. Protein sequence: CASTPPWSHEQYV.

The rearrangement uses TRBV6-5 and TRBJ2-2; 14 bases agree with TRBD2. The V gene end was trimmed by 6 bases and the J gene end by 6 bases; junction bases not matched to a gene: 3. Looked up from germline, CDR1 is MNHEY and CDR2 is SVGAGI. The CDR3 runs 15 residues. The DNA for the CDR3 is TGTGCCAGCAGCCCGGGACTAGCGGGAGCCGGGGAGCTGTTTTTT. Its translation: CASSPGLAGAGELFF.

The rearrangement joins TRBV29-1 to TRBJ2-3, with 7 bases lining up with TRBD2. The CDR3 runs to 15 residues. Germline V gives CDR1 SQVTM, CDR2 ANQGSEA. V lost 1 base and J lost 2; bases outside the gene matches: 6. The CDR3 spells CSVEVGDYNTDTQYF. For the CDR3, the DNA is TGCAGCGTTGAAGTGGGGGACTATAACACAGATACGCAGTATTTT.

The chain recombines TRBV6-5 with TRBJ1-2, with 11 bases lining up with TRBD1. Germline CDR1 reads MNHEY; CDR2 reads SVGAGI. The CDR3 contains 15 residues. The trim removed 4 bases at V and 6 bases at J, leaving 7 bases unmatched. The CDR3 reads CASSSPGQGGDGYTF. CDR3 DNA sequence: TGTGCCAGCAGTTCCCCGGGACAGGGGGGCGATGGCTACACCTTC.

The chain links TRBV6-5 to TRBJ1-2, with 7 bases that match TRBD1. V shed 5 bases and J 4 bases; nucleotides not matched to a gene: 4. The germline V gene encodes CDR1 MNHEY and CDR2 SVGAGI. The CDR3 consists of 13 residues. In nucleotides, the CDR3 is TGTGCCAGCAGTCGACAGGGATTCTATGGCTACACCTTC. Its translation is CASSRQGFYGYTF.